This TCR beta chain was identified during a study of cytomegalovirus exposure and HLA in healthy donors. Study information: About 85 million unique TCRs from HLA-typed donors were held in an early release of data.

Notes on the study in general: Reported results showed that the classifier diagnosed cytomegalovirus status with high specificity and sensitivity. The majority of CMV-associated TCR beta chains were reported as apparently HLA-restricted in a later analysis.

The PCR contained 60 Vbeta and 13 Jbeta primers. Data came from immunoSEQ multiplex PCR; TCRdb stores just in-frame clones and leaves some out. The sample yields 150,000 to 200,000 clones, 60% to 80% seen once. This clone was recorded a few times. Its target is unknown. Participants comprised healthy donors of bone marrow. Losses at the gene ends were 4 bases for V and 1 base for J; bases not matched to a gene: 3. The CDR3 runs to 15 residues. CDR1 and CDR2 from the germline V gene are SGHRS and YFSETQ. The chain links TRBV5-1 to TRBJ2-2, with 8 positions matching TRBD1. This TCR came from a woman under 40 in good health and CMV-seronegative. Sequenced sample: PBMCs. CDR3 DNA sequence: TGCGCCAGCAGCGCAGGACAGGGGAACACCGGGGAGCTGTTTTTT. This translates into CASSAGQGNTGELFF.